This T cell receptor (beta chain) was recorded in a study of shared clonotypes between healthy human individuals. Looking at the study overall: CD4 naive and CD4 memory each took three plates per donor, while CD8 naive took two and CD8 memory one. Overall study findings and caveats: Clonotype sharing across several donors was observed for around 5% of naive CD4 clonotypes.

About this clone itself: No antigen is known for it. The junction departs from the called germline gene at one end, perhaps through a read error.

This CDR3 is built from 12 residues. The germline CDR1 and CDR2 sequences are MDHEN and SYDVKM. Each sample came from a Caucasian adult donor living in Nashville, Tennessee. The assay was immunoSEQ multiplex PCR, and TCRdb's table has in-frame clones only and misses some. Of some 1,400,000 clones listed, roughly 96% are singletons. The sequencing input was naive CD4+ T cells sorted from blood. Subset: CD45RA+ positively selected. This sequence was found in a man aged 25-45 years in good health. V gene TRBV28 combines with J gene TRBJ1-4; 8 bases map to TRBD1. The CDR3 loop reads CASSPLGQASLF. Written as DNA, the CDR3 is TGTGCCAGCAGTCCACTGGGACAGGCCAGCCTTTTT.